This record covers a single TCR beta chain. Per the original methods: Reference gene primer amplification gave estimated nucleated cell counts. The table came from immunoSEQ multiplex PCR; TCRdb's copy has only in-frame clones and leaves some out. V and J calls and clone size come straight from that table; D and trimming were deduced from the DNA. The sample lists around 190,000 clones, roughly 86% occurring once. The entry originates in a study of blood T cell repertoires in COVID-19. At the level of the study: Material from acute and convalescent COVID-19 was sourced from the United States, Italy and Spain.

V dropped 4 bases and J dropped 4; count of bases not matched to a gene: 6. The CDR3 covers 14 residues. Germline lookup yields CDR1 LGHDT and CDR2 YNNKEL (reference sequence). What was sequenced was peripheral blood. This chain connects TRBV3-1 (or the pseudogene TRBV3-2) to TRBJ1-2; 7 bases line up with TRBD1. This TCR came from a man aged 18 to 35 with active or convalescent COVID-19. In nucleotides, the CDR3 is TGTGCCAGCAGCCCCGGGACAGAAGTCTATGGCTACACCTTC. It specifies CASSPGTEVYGYTF.